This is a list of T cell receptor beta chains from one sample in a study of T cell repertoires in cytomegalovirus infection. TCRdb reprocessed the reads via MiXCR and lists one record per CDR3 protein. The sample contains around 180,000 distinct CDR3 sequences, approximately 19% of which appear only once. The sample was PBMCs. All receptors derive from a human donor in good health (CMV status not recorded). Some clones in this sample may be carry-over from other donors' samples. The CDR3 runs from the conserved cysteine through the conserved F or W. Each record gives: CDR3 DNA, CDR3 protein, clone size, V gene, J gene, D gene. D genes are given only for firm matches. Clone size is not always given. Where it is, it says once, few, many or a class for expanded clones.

DNA: TGTGCCAGCAGCATTGAAGGGACAAACTATGGCTACACCTTC; CDR3: CASSIEGTNYGYTF; size: NA; V: TRBV12-3/TRBV12-4; J: TRBJ1-2; D: NA
DNA: TGCAGCGTTGAAGATAGGGACGCCTACGAGCAGTACTTC; CDR3: CSVEDRDAYEQYF; size: NA; V: TRBV29-1; J: TRBJ2-7; D: NA
DNA: TGCAGCGCCGCGCGGGGGCAATTGGGCACTGAAGCTTTCTTT; CDR3: CSAARGQLGTEAFF; size: NA; V: TRBV29-1; J: TRBJ1-1; D: NA
DNA: TGTGCCAGCATCCCGGGACAGGGTACCTACGAGCAGTACTTC; CDR3: CASIPGQGTYEQYF; size: many; V: TRBV7-2; J: TRBJ2-7; D: TRBD1
DNA: TGTGCCACCAGTGATCCTAGCGGGAGGTCCTACAATGAGCAGTTCTTC; CDR3: CATSDPSGRSYNEQFF; size: NA; V: TRBV24-1; J: TRBJ2-1; D: TRBD2
DNA: TGTGCCAGCAGCTCCAGACTGGATAACTATGGCTACACCTTC; CDR3: CASSSRLDNYGYTF; size: few; V: TRBV5-6; J: TRBJ1-2; D: NA
DNA: TGTGCCAGCAGCTTATTTGTCATGAACACTGAAGCTTTCTTT; CDR3: CASSLFVMNTEAFF; size: NA; V: TRBV7-9; J: TRBJ1-1; D: NA
DNA: TGTGCCAGCAGCGTTCCTGGCCTCTCTGGGGCCAACGTCCTGACTTTC; CDR3: CASSVPGLSGANVLTF; size: NA; V: TRBV5-4; J: TRBJ2-6; D: NA
DNA: TGTGCCAGCAGTCCATATAGCGGGAGTGAGACCCAGTACTTC; CDR3: CASSPYSGSETQYF; size: NA; V: TRBV28; J: TRBJ2-5; D: TRBD2
DNA: TGTGCCAGCATCCTGGGACAGGAGACAGATACGCAGTATTTT; CDR3: CASILGQETDTQYF; size: few; V: TRBV6-1; J: TRBJ2-3; D: TRBD1
DNA: TGTGCCAGCAGCCAAGAACTGGGGGCGGAGGAGCAGTACTTC; CDR3: CASSQELGAEEQYF; size: NA; V: TRBV14; J: TRBJ2-7; D: NA
DNA: TGTGCCAGCAGTTTACGAGGGGGGCGCTACGAGCAGTACTTC; CDR3: CASSLRGGRYEQYF; size: few; V: TRBV12-3/TRBV12-4; J: TRBJ2-7; D: NA
DNA: TGTGCCAGCAGCTTCACCGGGTCTTCCTTGGGAAACACCATATATTTT; CDR3: CASSFTGSSLGNTIYF; size: many; V: TRBV7-8; J: TRBJ1-3; D: NA
DNA: TGTGCCAGCAGTTCCGTACTAGCGGGAGGGCCTATCAGCTCCTACAATGAGCAGTTCTTC; CDR3: CASSSVLAGGPISSYNEQFF; size: NA; V: TRBV6-2/TRBV6-3; J: TRBJ2-1; D: TRBD2
DNA: TGCAGTGCTTGCCCCTCCAGGGACCAAGAGACCCAGTACTTC; CDR3: CSACPSRDQETQYF; size: few; V: TRBV20-1; J: TRBJ2-5; D: NA
DNA: TGTGCCACCAGTGATTCCCTGGAGACCCAGTACTTC; CDR3: CATSDSLETQYF; size: few; V: TRBV24-1; J: TRBJ2-5; D: NA
DNA: TGTGCCAGCAGCGCCGACAGCAGCACAGATACGCAGTATTTT; CDR3: CASSADSSTDTQYF; size: many; V: TRBV7-9; J: TRBJ2-3; D: NA
DNA: TGCGCCAGCAGCCAAGTTGGGAGCACGATTCAGCAGTACTTC; CDR3: CASSQVGSTIQQYF; size: many; V: TRBV4-1; J: TRBJ2-7; D: NA
DNA: TGTGCCAGCAGTTCCGGCGGACAGGGGGATCACGAGCAGTACTTC; CDR3: CASSSGGQGDHEQYF; size: many; V: TRBV28; J: TRBJ2-7; D: TRBD1
DNA: TGTGCCTGGAGTCCCACCGTGGGGGTGCCTTCCGAGCAGTACTTC; CDR3: CAWSPTVGVPSEQYF; size: NA; V: TRBV30; J: TRBJ2-7; D: NA
DNA: TGTGCCAGCAGCGCAGGACATAATTCACCCCTCCACTTT; CDR3: CASSAGHNSPLHF; size: NA; V: TRBV12-3/TRBV12-4; J: TRBJ1-6; D: NA
DNA: TGCAGCGTGCAAGAACAGGTGAATTCCAACAATGAGCAGTTCTTC; CDR3: CSVQEQVNSNNEQFF; size: NA; V: TRBV29-1; J: TRBJ2-1; D: NA
DNA: TGCAGTGCTAGAGTCCTCTCTGGGGCCAACGTCCTGACTTTC; CDR3: CSARVLSGANVLTF; size: NA; V: TRBV20-1; J: TRBJ2-6; D: NA
DNA: TGTGCCAGCAGTTACCGGAGGAACACTGAAGCTTTCTTT; CDR3: CASSYRRNTEAFF; size: few; V: TRBV6-5; J: TRBJ1-1; D: NA
DNA: TGTGCCAGCAGCGCGCTATCGGGCGCCGTTCGTGGCTACACCTTC; CDR3: CASSALSGAVRGYTF; size: NA; V: TRBV12-3/TRBV12-4; J: TRBJ1-2; D: NA
DNA: TGTGCCAGCAGCCTAACGTCGACAGAGGCTAAAGCCAAAAACATTCAGTACTTC; CDR3: CASSLTSTEAKAKNIQYF; size: NA; V: TRBV13; J: TRBJ2-4; D: NA
DNA: TGTGCCGGCAGTTCCATCGGACAGGGAGGTGGCTACACCTTC; CDR3: CAGSSIGQGGGYTF; size: NA; V: TRBV28; J: TRBJ1-2; D: TRBD1
DNA: TGTGCCAGCAGTGAAAGGCACGGGCGGGACAATGAGCAGTTCTTC; CDR3: CASSERHGRDNEQFF; size: many; V: TRBV6-1; J: TRBJ2-1; D: NA
DNA: TGTGCCAGCAGCTTAGACCCGCCCAGGACACGTCTTGGCTACACCTTC; CDR3: CASSLDPPRTRLGYTF; size: few; V: TRBV11-2; J: TRBJ1-2; D: NA
DNA: TGTGCCAGCAGGCCGGGACAGGGGAATGAGCAGTTCTTC; CDR3: CASRPGQGNEQFF; size: NA; V: TRBV5-5; J: TRBJ2-1; D: TRBD1
DNA: TGTGCCAGCAGCGGGGCAGGGGCCGACAATGAGCAGTTCTTC; CDR3: CASSGAGADNEQFF; size: many; V: TRBV5-6; J: TRBJ2-1; D: NA
DNA: TGTGCCAGCAGTAAATCCCGGACATCTTCCAATCAGCCCCAGCATTTT; CDR3: CASSKSRTSSNQPQHF; size: few; V: TRBV6-5; J: TRBJ1-5; D: NA
DNA: TGTGCCAGCACCGAGGATAGGACAGGGGTTAGCAATCAGCCCCAGCATTTT; CDR3: CASTEDRTGVSNQPQHF; size: NA; V: TRBV6-2/TRBV6-3; J: TRBJ1-5; D: TRBD1
DNA: TGTGCCAGTAGTCCGGACAGCCGGGGGTCACCCCTCCACTTT; CDR3: CASSPDSRGSPLHF; size: NA; V: TRBV19; J: TRBJ1-6; D: NA
DNA: TGTGCCAGCAGTCCATATGGGAATCAGCCCCAGCATTTT; CDR3: CASSPYGNQPQHF; size: few; V: TRBV27; J: TRBJ1-5; D: NA
DNA: TGTGCGGTCGGGGACACCAACACCGGGGAGCTGTTTTTT; CDR3: CAVGDTNTGELFF; size: NA; V: TRBV25-1; J: TRBJ2-2; D: NA
DNA: TGTGCCAGCAGAAGAGACAGGCTTTCTTATGGCTACACCTTC; CDR3: CASRRDRLSYGYTF; size: once; V: TRBV12-3/TRBV12-4; J: TRBJ1-2; D: NA
DNA: TGCAGCGTCAAAAGGAAGGGACTAGCATACTTC; CDR3: CSVKRKGLAYF; size: NA; V: TRBV29-1; J: TRBJ2-7; D: TRBD2
DNA: TGTGCCAGCAGCTTATTCGGACTAGCAAGTAGGAACTCCCGCACAGATACGCAGTATTTT; CDR3: CASSLFGLASRNSRTDTQYF; size: few; V: TRBV7-9; J: TRBJ2-3; D: TRBD2
DNA: TGTGCCAGCAGCATGACAGGGGCACTAGCCAAAAACATTCAGTACTTC; CDR3: CASSMTGALAKNIQYF; size: many; V: TRBV25-1; J: TRBJ2-4; D: TRBD1
DNA: TGTGCCACCAGCAGAGATCGGGATAAAAGAGGTGGCTACACCTTC; CDR3: CATSRDRDKRGGYTF; size: NA; V: TRBV15; J: TRBJ1-2; D: NA
DNA: TGTGCCAGCAGTTTGTCGGGGCCCACAGATACGCAGTATTTT; CDR3: CASSLSGPTDTQYF; size: NA; V: TRBV28; J: TRBJ2-3; D: NA
DNA: TGTGCCAGCAGACATGGGGCGGATACGCAGTATTTT; CDR3: CASRHGADTQYF; size: NA; V: TRBV6-5; J: TRBJ2-3; D: NA
DNA: TGTGCCAGTAGTATTGTAGCGGGTGTTGGCGAGCAGTACTTC; CDR3: CASSIVAGVGEQYF; size: NA; V: TRBV19; J: TRBJ2-7; D: TRBD2
DNA: TGTGCCAGCAGCTTAGCAAGGGCGGAACCCTACAATGAGCAGTTCTTC; CDR3: CASSLARAEPYNEQFF; size: many; V: TRBV7-8; J: TRBJ2-1; D: NA
DNA: TGTGCCAGCAGTACCTTTTCGCGGGCAGGGGACGAGCAGTACTTC; CDR3: CASSTFSRAGDEQYF; size: few; V: TRBV28; J: TRBJ2-7; D: NA
DNA: TGTGCCAGCAGCTTGGCACAGAGTTTACATCAGCCCCAGCATTTT; CDR3: CASSLAQSLHQPQHF; size: NA; V: TRBV5-5; J: TRBJ1-5; D: NA
DNA: TGTGCCAGCAGCCGCAATCTGGGGGCGGTCTACAATGAGCAGTTCTTC; CDR3: CASSRNLGAVYNEQFF; size: few; V: TRBV27; J: TRBJ2-1; D: NA
DNA: TGTGCCAGCAGTTCACGCATAGGGGACAGGGAGAGCTCTGGGGCCAACGTCCTGACTTTC; CDR3: CASSSRIGDRESSGANVLTF; size: few; V: TRBV27; J: TRBJ2-6; D: TRBD1
DNA: TGCAGCGTCGCGGACAGTCACAAAAACGTTCAGTACTTC; CDR3: CSVADSHKNVQYF; size: once; V: TRBV29-1; J: TRBJ2-4; D: NA
DNA: TGTGCCAGCTCACCGGACAGACCCAATCAGCCCCAGCATTTT; CDR3: CASSPDRPNQPQHF; size: many; V: TRBV18; J: TRBJ1-5; D: NA